A selection of T cell receptor beta chains follows, all from one sample in a study of blood T cell repertoires in COVID-19. Profiling relied on immunoSEQ multiplex PCR, and the TCRdb table lists in-frame clones only, not all of them. The sample has 250,000 to 300,000 clones, about 80% seen once. What was sequenced was PBMCs or T cells enriched from blood (not recorded which). The receptors come from a man aged 25 to 40 with acute COVID-19. Each CDR3 is given with its conserved first and last residue. The D gene is left open where the match is weak. Clone size, where shown, is once, few, many, or a class for clones that have expanded.

j_call: TRBJ1-6
v_call: TRBV19
clone_size: .
d_call: TRBD1
cdr3_nt: TGTGCCAGTGGGACAGGGGTTAGTTCACCCCTCCACTTT
cdr3_aa: CASGTGVSSPLHF

j_call: TRBJ2-3
v_call: TRBV14
clone_size: many
d_call: .
cdr3_nt: TGTGCCAGCAGCCAAGATCTTGACAGCCCAACAGATACGCAGTATTTT
cdr3_aa: CASSQDLDSPTDTQYF

j_call: TRBJ2-6
v_call: TRBV5-4
clone_size: .
d_call: TRBD1
cdr3_nt: TGTGCCAGCAGCTTGGCTACAGGGGGAGTCTCTGGGGCCAACGTCCTGACTTTC
cdr3_aa: CASSLATGGVSGANVLTF

j_call: TRBJ2-1
v_call: TRBV6-1
clone_size: .
d_call: .
cdr3_nt: TGTGCCAGCAGTGAAGACCCCCACGGGAGCTCCTACAATGAGCAGTTCTTC
cdr3_aa: CASSEDPHGSSYNEQFF

j_call: TRBJ1-1
v_call: TRBV7-2
clone_size: .
d_call: TRBD1
cdr3_nt: TGTGCCAGCAGCGGCAGGGGGCGCGACACTGAAGCTTTCTTT
cdr3_aa: CASSGRGRDTEAFF

j_call: TRBJ1-4
v_call: TRBV7-9
clone_size: .
d_call: TRBD1
cdr3_nt: TGTGCCAGCAGCTTACCTACAGGGGGAAGTATTTATGAAAAACTGTTTTTT
cdr3_aa: CASSLPTGGSIYEKLFF

j_call: TRBJ2-3
v_call: TRBV3-1/TRBV3-2
clone_size: .
d_call: TRBD2
cdr3_nt: TGTGCCAGCAGCCAAGACCCCCTGGCGGGGGGCCGCCCCATTAGCACAGATACGCAGTATTTT
cdr3_aa: CASSQDPLAGGRPISTDTQYF

j_call: TRBJ2-1
v_call: TRBV7-7
clone_size: .
d_call: TRBD2
cdr3_nt: TGTGCTAGCAGCTCGAGCTCGGGACTAGCGGACCACAATGAGCAGTTCTTC
cdr3_aa: CASSSSSGLADHNEQFF

j_call: TRBJ2-6
v_call: TRBV7-9
clone_size: few
d_call: TRBD2
cdr3_nt: TGTGCCAGCAGCTACCCCCAGCGGGGGTTCTCTGGGGCCAACGTCCTGACTTTC
cdr3_aa: CASSYPQRGFSGANVLTF

j_call: TRBJ1-2
v_call: TRBV5-4
clone_size: .
d_call: .
cdr3_nt: TGTGCCAGCAGCTTGGATGTCAGGGACTCTATCTATGGCTACACCTTC
cdr3_aa: CASSLDVRDSIYGYTF

j_call: TRBJ2-2
v_call: TRBV15
clone_size: .
d_call: .
cdr3_nt: TGTGCCACCAGCTACCTCCCCAGCACCGGGGAGCTGTTTTTT
cdr3_aa: CATSYLPSTGELFF

j_call: TRBJ1-5
v_call: TRBV6-5
clone_size: .
d_call: .
cdr3_nt: TGTGCCGGCAGCGGACGGGGGAGCAATCAGCCCCAGCATTTT
cdr3_aa: CAGSGRGSNQPQHF

j_call: TRBJ2-2
v_call: TRBV2
clone_size: .
d_call: TRBD2
cdr3_nt: TGTGCCAGCAGGCGGACTAGCGGGAGTCGCACCGGGGAGCTGTTTTTT
cdr3_aa: CASRRTSGSRTGELFF

j_call: TRBJ1-4
v_call: TRBV11-2
clone_size: .
d_call: .
cdr3_nt: TGTGCCAGCAGCTTGGGGATAGGCGGGGGGCGCGGTGAAAAACTGTTTTTT
cdr3_aa: CASSLGIGGGRGEKLFF

j_call: TRBJ1-1
v_call: TRBV25-1
clone_size: .
d_call: .
cdr3_nt: TGTGCCACCTCAGGGGCTATGTGGACTGAAGCTTTCTTT
cdr3_aa: CATSGAMWTEAFF

j_call: TRBJ2-1
v_call: TRBV11-3
clone_size: .
d_call: .
cdr3_nt: TGTGCCAGTATCGGGAGCTCCTACAATGAGCAGTTCTTC
cdr3_aa: CASIGSSYNEQFF

j_call: TRBJ2-3
v_call: TRBV11-3
clone_size: .
d_call: TRBD2
cdr3_nt: TGTGCCAGCAGCCGTAGTGGAGCGGGAGGGGCAGATACGCAGTATTTT
cdr3_aa: CASSRSGAGGADTQYF

j_call: TRBJ2-1
v_call: TRBV7-7
clone_size: .
d_call: TRBD2
cdr3_nt: TGTGCTAGCAGCTTAGAGCTAGCGGGAGTTCAGGAGCAGTTCTTC
cdr3_aa: CASSLELAGVQEQFF

j_call: TRBJ1-2
v_call: TRBV19
clone_size: .
d_call: TRBD1
cdr3_nt: TGTGCCAGTAGTATAGACGACAGGGGGATCAACTATGGCTACACCTTC
cdr3_aa: CASSIDDRGINYGYTF

j_call: TRBJ2-1
v_call: TRBV11-3
clone_size: .
d_call: TRBD2
cdr3_nt: TGTGCCAGCAGCTTAAGGCTTAGTCGAGCGGGATCGTCCTACAATGAGCAGTTCTTC
cdr3_aa: CASSLRLSRAGSSYNEQFF

j_call: TRBJ2-6
v_call: TRBV4-1
clone_size: .
d_call: .
cdr3_nt: TGCGCCAGCAGCCTTGAGGACACCCACTCTGGGGCCAACGTCCTGACTTTC
cdr3_aa: CASSLEDTHSGANVLTF

j_call: TRBJ1-2
v_call: TRBV6-5
clone_size: .
d_call: .
cdr3_nt: TGTGCCAGCAGTTACTCGTCAGGGAAGATGGTCTATGGCTACACCTTC
cdr3_aa: CASSYSSGKMVYGYTF

j_call: TRBJ1-5
v_call: TRBV5-1
clone_size: .
d_call: TRBD1
cdr3_nt: TGCGCCAGCAGCCCCGGGACAGGGATTAATCAGCCCCAGCATTTT
cdr3_aa: CASSPGTGINQPQHF

j_call: TRBJ1-2
v_call: TRBV24-1
clone_size: .
d_call: TRBD1
cdr3_nt: TGTGCCACCAGTGATTCTTCCGGGACAGGAAATGAAAATCTTGGCTACACCTTC
cdr3_aa: CATSDSSGTGNENLGYTF

j_call: TRBJ1-1
v_call: TRBV6-4
clone_size: .
d_call: TRBD1
cdr3_nt: TGTGCCAGCAGTCTCCAGGGGGCAGGAGGTGTGGTTGCTTTCTTT
cdr3_aa: CASSLQGAGGVVAFF

j_call: TRBJ1-2
v_call: TRBV5-4
clone_size: .
d_call: .
cdr3_nt: TGTGCCAGCAGCTTGGACAGGGTGGATGGCTACACCTTC
cdr3_aa: CASSLDRVDGYTF

j_call: TRBJ2-3
v_call: TRBV7-6
clone_size: .
d_call: .
cdr3_nt: TGTGCCAGCAGCTTCGCTAGCTCGAGCACAGATACGCAGTATTTT
cdr3_aa: CASSFASSSTDTQYF

j_call: TRBJ1-3
v_call: TRBV19
clone_size: few
d_call: .
cdr3_nt: TGTGCCAGTAGTCGGATCAGGGGCTACTCTGGAAACACCATATATTTT
cdr3_aa: CASSRIRGYSGNTIYF

j_call: TRBJ1-3
v_call: TRBV7-8
clone_size: .
d_call: .
cdr3_nt: TGTGCCAGCAGCTTAGTAGGACAGCACTCTGGAAACACCATATATTTT
cdr3_aa: CASSLVGQHSGNTIYF

j_call: TRBJ1-1
v_call: TRBV5-6
clone_size: .
d_call: .
cdr3_nt: TGTGCCAGCAGCTCGGCGGACATTGCTGAAGCTTTCTTT
cdr3_aa: CASSSADIAEAFF

j_call: TRBJ2-2
v_call: TRBV7-9
clone_size: .
d_call: TRBD2
cdr3_nt: TGTGCCAGCAGCTCCAGCGGGAGAACGAACACCGGGGAGCTGTTTTTT
cdr3_aa: CASSSSGRTNTGELFF

j_call: TRBJ1-3
v_call: TRBV3-1/TRBV3-2
clone_size: .
d_call: TRBD1
cdr3_nt: TGTGCCAGCAGCCAAGAGGTTCCGGGGACAGCAAGCTCTGGAAACACCATATATTTT
cdr3_aa: CASSQEVPGTASSGNTIYF

j_call: TRBJ1-1
v_call: TRBV6-5
clone_size: .
d_call: .
cdr3_nt: TGTGCCAGCAGCCGAGAGGGGGTCTCTGAAGCTTTCTTT
cdr3_aa: CASSREGVSEAFF

j_call: TRBJ2-1
v_call: TRBV6-5
clone_size: .
d_call: .
cdr3_nt: TGTGCCAGCAGCTACATGCGTAGTGAGCAGTTCTTC
cdr3_aa: CASSYMRSEQFF

j_call: TRBJ2-1
v_call: TRBV6-5
clone_size: .
d_call: TRBD1
cdr3_nt: TGTGCCAGCAGTTCCGCGGACAGGGGGTACTACAATGAGCAGTTCTTC
cdr3_aa: CASSSADRGYYNEQFF

j_call: TRBJ1-1
v_call: TRBV27
clone_size: .
d_call: .
cdr3_nt: TGTGCCAGCAGTTTATGGGGGGGGGTTCGGAACACTGAAGCTTTCTTT
cdr3_aa: CASSLWGGVRNTEAFF

j_call: TRBJ1-2
v_call: TRBV19
clone_size: .
d_call: TRBD1
cdr3_nt: TGTGCCAGTAGTAGTCCCGGGACAGGGGGCGAGGACTATGGCTACACCTTC
cdr3_aa: CASSSPGTGGEDYGYTF

j_call: TRBJ2-1
v_call: TRBV12-5
clone_size: .
d_call: .
cdr3_nt: TGTGCTAGTGGTCTGGGACTCTACAATGAGCAGTTCTTC
cdr3_aa: CASGLGLYNEQFF

j_call: TRBJ1-6
v_call: TRBV6-1
clone_size: few
d_call: .
cdr3_nt: TGTGCCAGCAGTGAACAGGGCGTGTATAATTCACCCCTCCACTTT
cdr3_aa: CASSEQGVYNSPLHF

j_call: TRBJ1-1
v_call: TRBV21-1
clone_size: .
d_call: .
cdr3_nt: TGTGCCAGCAGCCACAGGGGGCATAGATGTACTGAAGCTTTCTTT
cdr3_aa: CASSHRGHRCTEAFF

j_call: TRBJ2-6
v_call: TRBV25-1
clone_size: .
d_call: .
cdr3_nt: TGTGCCAGCAGTGAAATCGGGACTGGGGCCAACGTCCTGACTTTC
cdr3_aa: CASSEIGTGANVLTF

j_call: TRBJ2-2
v_call: TRBV14
clone_size: .
d_call: TRBD1
cdr3_nt: TGTGCCAGCAGCCAAGCCCTGGACAGGGAGATCTCGAACACCGGGGAGCTGTTTTTT
cdr3_aa: CASSQALDREISNTGELFF

j_call: TRBJ2-3
v_call: TRBV10-3
clone_size: few
d_call: TRBD2
cdr3_nt: TGTGCCATCAGTGAGTTCGGGAGCGGGGTCAGCACAGATACGCAGTATTTT
cdr3_aa: CAISEFGSGVSTDTQYF

j_call: TRBJ1-6
v_call: TRBV23-1
clone_size: .
d_call: .
cdr3_nt: TGCGCCAGCAGGCTCGTCGTGGGGGCCTGCTCCTATAATTCACCCCTCCACTTT
cdr3_aa: CASRLVVGACSYNSPLHF

j_call: TRBJ2-3
v_call: TRBV12-3/TRBV12-4
clone_size: few
d_call: TRBD1
cdr3_nt: TGTGCCAGCCGGGCCAGGGGGACAGATACGCAGTATTTT
cdr3_aa: CASRARGTDTQYF

j_call: TRBJ2-6
v_call: TRBV9
clone_size: .
d_call: .
cdr3_nt: TGTGCCAGCAGCGTTGTTCGCTCTGGGGCCAACGTCCTGACTTTC
cdr3_aa: CASSVVRSGANVLTF

j_call: TRBJ2-3
v_call: TRBV11-2
clone_size: .
d_call: .
cdr3_nt: TGTGCCAGCAGCTTATTAATCTCCCTGGATACGCAGTATTTT
cdr3_aa: CASSLLISLDTQYF

j_call: TRBJ2-3
v_call: TRBV5-1
clone_size: .
d_call: TRBD2
cdr3_nt: TGCGCCAGCAGCTTTAGCGGGGGGACAGATACGCAGTATTTT
cdr3_aa: CASSFSGGTDTQYF

j_call: TRBJ2-3
v_call: TRBV5-1
clone_size: .
d_call: TRBD2
cdr3_nt: TGCGCCAGCAGCCCTGGACTAGGCGGGGATACGCAGTATTTT
cdr3_aa: CASSPGLGGDTQYF

j_call: TRBJ1-4
v_call: TRBV19
clone_size: .
d_call: .
cdr3_nt: TGTGCCAGTAGTATTCAGGAGGGCCCAAGGGAAAAACTGTTTTTT
cdr3_aa: CASSIQEGPREKLFF